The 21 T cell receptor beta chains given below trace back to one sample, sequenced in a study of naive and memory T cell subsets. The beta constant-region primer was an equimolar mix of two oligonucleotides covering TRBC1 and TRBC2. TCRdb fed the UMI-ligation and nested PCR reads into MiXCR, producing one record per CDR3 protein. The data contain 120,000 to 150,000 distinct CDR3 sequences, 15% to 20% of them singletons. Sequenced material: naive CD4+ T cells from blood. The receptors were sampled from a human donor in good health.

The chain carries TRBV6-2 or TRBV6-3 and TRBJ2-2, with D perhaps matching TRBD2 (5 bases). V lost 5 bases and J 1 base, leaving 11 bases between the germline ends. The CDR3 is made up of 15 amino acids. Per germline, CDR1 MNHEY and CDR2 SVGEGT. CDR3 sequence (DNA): TGTGCCAGCAGTAGTCAACTAGGGAACACCGGGGAGCTGTTTTTT. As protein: CASSSQLGNTGELFF.

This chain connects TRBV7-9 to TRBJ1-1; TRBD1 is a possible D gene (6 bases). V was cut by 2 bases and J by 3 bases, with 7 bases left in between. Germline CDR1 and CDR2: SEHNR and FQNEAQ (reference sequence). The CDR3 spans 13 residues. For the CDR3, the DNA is TGTGCCAGCAGCTTAAGGACAGACACTGAAGCTTTCTTT. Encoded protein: CASSLRTDTEAFF.

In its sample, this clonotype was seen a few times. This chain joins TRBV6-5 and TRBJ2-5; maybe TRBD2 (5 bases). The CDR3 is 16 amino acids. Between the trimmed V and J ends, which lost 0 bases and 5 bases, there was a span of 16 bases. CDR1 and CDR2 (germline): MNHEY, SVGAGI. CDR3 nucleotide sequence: TGTGCCAGCAGTTACTCGTTGGGCCCGGGCGGGGAGACCCAGTACTTC. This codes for CASSYSLGPGGETQYF.

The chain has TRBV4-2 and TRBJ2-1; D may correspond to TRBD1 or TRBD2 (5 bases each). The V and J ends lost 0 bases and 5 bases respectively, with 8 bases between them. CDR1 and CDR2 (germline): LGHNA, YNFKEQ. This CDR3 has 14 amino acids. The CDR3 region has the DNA TGTGCCAGCAGCCAAGAGGGACGACACAATGAGCAGTTCTTC. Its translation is CASSQEGRHNEQFF.

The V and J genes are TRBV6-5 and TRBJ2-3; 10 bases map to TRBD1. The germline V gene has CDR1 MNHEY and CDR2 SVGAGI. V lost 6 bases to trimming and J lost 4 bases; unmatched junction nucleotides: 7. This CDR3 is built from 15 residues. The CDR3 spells CASSRGTGEADTQYF. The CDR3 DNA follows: TGTGCCAGCAGCCGCGGGACAGGGGAGGCAGATACGCAGTATTTT.

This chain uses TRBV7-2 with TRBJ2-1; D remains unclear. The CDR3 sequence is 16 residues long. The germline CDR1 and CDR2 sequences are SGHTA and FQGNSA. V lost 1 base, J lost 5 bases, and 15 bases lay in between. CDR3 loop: CASSLVSARRHNEQFF. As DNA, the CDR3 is TGTGCCAGCAGCTTAGTGTCTGCGAGACGCCACAATGAGCAGTTCTTC. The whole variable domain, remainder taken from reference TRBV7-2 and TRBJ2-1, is GAGVSQSPSNKVTEKGKDVELRCDPISGHTALYWYRQSLGQGLEFLIYFQGNSAPDKSGLPSDRFSAERTGGSVSTLTIQRTQQEDSAVYLCASSLVSARRHNEQFFGPGTRLTVL.

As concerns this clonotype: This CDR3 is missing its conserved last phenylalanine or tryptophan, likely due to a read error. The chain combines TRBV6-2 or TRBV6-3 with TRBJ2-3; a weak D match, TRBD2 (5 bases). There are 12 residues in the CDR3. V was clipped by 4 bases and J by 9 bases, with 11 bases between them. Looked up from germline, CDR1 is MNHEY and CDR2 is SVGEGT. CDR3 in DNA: TGTGCCAGCAGTTTCGGGGTTCCGACGCAGTATTCT. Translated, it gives CASSFGVPTQYS.

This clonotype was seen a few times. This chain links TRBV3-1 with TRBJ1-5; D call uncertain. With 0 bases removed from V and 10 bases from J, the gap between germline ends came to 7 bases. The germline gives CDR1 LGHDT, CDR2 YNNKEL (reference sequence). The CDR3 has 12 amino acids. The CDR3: CASSQELGPQHF. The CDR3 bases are TGTGCCAGCAGCCAAGAATTAGGTCCCCAGCATTTT.

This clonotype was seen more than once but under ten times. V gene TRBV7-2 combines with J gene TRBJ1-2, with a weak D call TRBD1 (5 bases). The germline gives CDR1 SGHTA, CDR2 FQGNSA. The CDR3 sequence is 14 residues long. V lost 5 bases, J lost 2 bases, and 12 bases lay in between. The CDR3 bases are TGTGCCAGCAGCCCGATACAGGCGAACTATGGCTACACCTTC. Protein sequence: CASSPIQANYGYTF.

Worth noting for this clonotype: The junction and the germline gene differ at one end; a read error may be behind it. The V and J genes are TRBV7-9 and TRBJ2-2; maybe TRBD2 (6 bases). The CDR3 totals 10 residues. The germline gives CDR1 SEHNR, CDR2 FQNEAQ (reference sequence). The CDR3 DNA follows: TGCTGCGGGGACCCCGGGGAGCTGTTTTTT. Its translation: CCGDPGELFF.

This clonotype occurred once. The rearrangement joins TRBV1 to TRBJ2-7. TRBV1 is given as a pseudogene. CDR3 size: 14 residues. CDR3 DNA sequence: TGCACCAGCAGCCAAAGATATTCCATATACGAGCAGTACTTC. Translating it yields CTSSQRYSIYEQYF.

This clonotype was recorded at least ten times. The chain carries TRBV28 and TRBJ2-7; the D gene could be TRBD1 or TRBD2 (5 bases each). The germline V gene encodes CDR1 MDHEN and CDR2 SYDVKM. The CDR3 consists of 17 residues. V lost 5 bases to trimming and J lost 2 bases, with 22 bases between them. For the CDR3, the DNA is TGTGCCAGCAGTCAATCCCCGCCCGGGACGGCCACCTACGAGCAGTACTTC. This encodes CASSQSPPGTATYEQYF.

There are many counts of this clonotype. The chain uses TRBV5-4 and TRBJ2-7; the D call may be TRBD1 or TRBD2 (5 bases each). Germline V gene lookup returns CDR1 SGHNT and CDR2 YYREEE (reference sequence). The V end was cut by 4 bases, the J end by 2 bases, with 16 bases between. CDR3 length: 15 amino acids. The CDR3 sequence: CASSESGTATYEQYF. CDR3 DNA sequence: TGTGCCAGCAGCGAATCCGGGACGGCCACCTACGAGCAGTACTTC.

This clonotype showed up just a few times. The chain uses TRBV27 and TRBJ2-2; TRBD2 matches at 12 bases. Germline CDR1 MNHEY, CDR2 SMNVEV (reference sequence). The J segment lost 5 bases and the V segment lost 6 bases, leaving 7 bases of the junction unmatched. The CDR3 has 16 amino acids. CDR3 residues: CASRNLAGGRTGELFF. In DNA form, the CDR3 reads TGTGCCAGCAGGAACCTAGCGGGAGGGCGTACCGGGGAGCTGTTTTTT.

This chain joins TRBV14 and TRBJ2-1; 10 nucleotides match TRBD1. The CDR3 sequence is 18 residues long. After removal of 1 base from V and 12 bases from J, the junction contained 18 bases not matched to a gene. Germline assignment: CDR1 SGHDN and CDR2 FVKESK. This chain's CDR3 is CASSQASLSTGGVFWQFF. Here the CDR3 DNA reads TGTGCCAGCAGCCAAGCATCCCTTTCGACAGGGGGCGTATTTTGGCAGTTCTTC. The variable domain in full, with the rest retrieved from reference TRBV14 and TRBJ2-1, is EAGVTQFPSHSVIEKGQTVTLRCDPISGHDNLYWYRRVMGKEIKFLLHFVKESKQDESGMPNNRFLAERTGGTYSTLKVQPAELEDSGVYFCASSQASLSTGGVFWQFFGPGTRLTVL.

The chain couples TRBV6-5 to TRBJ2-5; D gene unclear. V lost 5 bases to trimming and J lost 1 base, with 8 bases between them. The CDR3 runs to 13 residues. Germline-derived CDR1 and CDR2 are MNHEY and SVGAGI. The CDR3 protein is CASSPRSQETQYF. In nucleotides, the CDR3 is TGTGCCAGCAGTCCCCGGAGCCAAGAGACCCAGTACTTC.

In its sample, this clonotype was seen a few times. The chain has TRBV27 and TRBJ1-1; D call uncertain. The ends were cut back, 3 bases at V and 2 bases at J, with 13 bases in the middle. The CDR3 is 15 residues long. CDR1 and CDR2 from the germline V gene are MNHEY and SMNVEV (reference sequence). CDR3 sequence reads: CASSLRPAGNTEAFF. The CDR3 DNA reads TGTGCCAGCAGTTTGCGGCCAGCGGGAAACACTGAAGCTTTCTTT.

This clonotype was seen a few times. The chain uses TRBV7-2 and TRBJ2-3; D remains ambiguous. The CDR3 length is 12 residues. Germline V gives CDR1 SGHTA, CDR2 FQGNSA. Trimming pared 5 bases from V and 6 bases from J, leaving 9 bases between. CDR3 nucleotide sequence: TGTGCCAGCAGCCAAGAGAGGGATACGCAGTATTTT. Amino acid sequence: CASSQERDTQYF.

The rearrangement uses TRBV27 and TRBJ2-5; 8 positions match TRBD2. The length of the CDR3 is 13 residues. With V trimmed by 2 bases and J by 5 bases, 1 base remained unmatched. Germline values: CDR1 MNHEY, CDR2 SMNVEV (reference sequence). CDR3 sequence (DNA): TGTGCCAGCAGTTTACGGGAGGGGGAGACCCAGTACTTC. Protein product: CASSLREGETQYF.

The CDR3 bases are TGTGCCAGCAGCTTCAGCGGGAGCGTCAATGAGCAGTTCTTC. Residues: CASSFSGSVNEQFF. The rearrangement joins TRBV2 to TRBJ2-1; 8 bases line up with TRBD2. V lost 6 bases and J lost 6; bases outside the gene matches: 7. Germline V gene lookup returns CDR1 SNHLY and CDR2 FYNNEI. The CDR3 runs to 14 residues.

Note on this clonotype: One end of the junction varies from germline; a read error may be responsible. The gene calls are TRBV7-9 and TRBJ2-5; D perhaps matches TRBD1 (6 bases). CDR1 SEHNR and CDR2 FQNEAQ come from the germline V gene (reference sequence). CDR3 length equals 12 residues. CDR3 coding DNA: TGTGCCAGCAGCCGGACAGTTGAGACCCGGTACTTC. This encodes CASSRTVETRYF.